The 10 T cell receptor beta chains in this list originate from one sample, sequenced in a study of blood T cell repertoires in COVID-19. Produced via immunoSEQ multiplex PCR; TCRdb's table is partial and in-frame only. Of 130,000 or so clones listed, around 76% are singletons. The sequenced material came from peripheral blood. The receptors derive from a human donor in a cohort sampled during active COVID-19.

The chain joins TRBV20-1 to TRBJ1-5; D is unclear. The CDR3 spans 13 residues. Between the trimmed V and J ends, which lost 3 bases and 5 bases, there was a span of 11 bases. Germline V gives CDR1 DFQATT, CDR2 SNEGSKA (reference sequence). CDR3 DNA sequence: TGCAGTGCTAGTGAAGGAGGTTATCAGCCCCAGCATTTT. It is translated as CSASEGGYQPQHF.

This CDR3 reads CASSTNRGTYNSPLHF. In nucleotides, the CDR3 is TGTGCCAGTAGTACCAATCGCGGGACCTATAATTCACCCCTCCACTTT. The chain couples TRBV19 to TRBJ1-6; D unresolved. This CDR3 is built from 16 residues. Between the trimmed V and J ends, which lost 4 bases and 2 bases, there was a span of 12 bases. Germline-derived CDR1 and CDR2 are LNHDA and SQIVND (reference sequence).

With regard to this clone: The same CDR3 arises from other DNA sequences in this sample as well. This chain joins TRBV4-1 and TRBJ2-1; 10 positions match TRBD2. V lost 4 bases and J lost 5; bases outside the gene matches: 11. The CDR3 length is 17 residues. CDR1 and CDR2 from the germline V gene are MGHRA and YSYEKL. CDR3 in DNA: TGCGCCAGCAGCCCAGACATTCTAGCGGGGGTCGACAATGAGCAGTTCTTC. It is translated as CASSPDILAGVDNEQFF.

The rearrangement links TRBV6-5 to TRBJ2-1; no clear D gene. V lost 2 bases and J 10 bases, leaving 12 bases between the germline ends. CDR1 is MNHEY and CDR2 is SVGAGI in the germline V gene. The CDR3 spans 13 residues. Here the CDR3 reads CASSYRTRWEQFF. The CDR3 bases are TGTGCCAGCAGTTACCGAACCAGGTGGGAGCAGTTCTTC.

The V call is TRBV30, the J call TRBJ1-3; 7 nucleotides match TRBD1. V trimming: 5 bases; J trimming: 0 bases; junction bases outside the gene matches: 4. This CDR3 spans 14 amino acids. CDR1 is GTSNPN and CDR2 is SVGIG in the germline V gene (reference sequence). CDR3 sequence: CAWGGQISGNTIYF. In DNA, the CDR3 is TGTGCCTGGGGGGGACAGATCTCTGGAAACACCATATATTTT.

This clone is a singleton in its sample. The chain joins TRBV2 to TRBJ1-5, with D possibly TRBD1 on 5 matching bases. The CDR3 covers 14 residues. Germline lookup yields CDR1 SNHLY and CDR2 FYNNEI. With 4 bases removed from V and 5 bases from J, the gap between germline ends came to 12 bases. CDR3 protein: CASSVRTPDQPQHF. In DNA, the CDR3 is TGTGCCAGCAGTGTCAGGACACCTGATCAGCCCCAGCATTTT. Drawing the rest from reference TRBV2 and TRBJ1-5, the complete variable domain is EPEVTQTPSHQVTQMGQEVILRCVPISNHLYFYWYRQILGQKVEFLVSFYNNEISEKSEIFDDQFSVERPDGSNFTLKIRSTKLEDSAMYFCASSVRTPDQPQHFGDGTRLSIL.

The V call is TRBV10-1, the J call TRBJ2-1, with 8 bases aligning to TRBD2. This CDR3 contains 14 residues. Germline lookup yields CDR1 WNHNN and CDR2 SYGVQD (reference sequence). With V trimmed by 8 bases and J by 7 bases, 10 bases remained unmatched. As DNA, the CDR3 is TGCGCCAGCCGTGCCGGGGGGGGTTTGAATGAGCAGTTCTTC. Encoded protein: CASRAGGGLNEQFF.

The V gene is TRBV6-1, the J gene TRBJ1-5, with no clear D. Germline assignment: CDR1 MNHNS and CDR2 SASEGT. The CDR3 totals 13 residues. Trimming took off 2 bases at V and 4 bases at J, with 6 bases between the two ends. The CDR3 region is CASSEQANQPQHF. The CDR3 bases are TGTGCCAGCAGTGAACAGGCAAATCAGCCCCAGCATTTT.

This clone was recorded only once. The chain couples TRBV7-6 to TRBJ1-1; the match to TRBD1 covers 11 bases. Losses at the gene ends were 2 bases for V and 7 bases for J; bases not matched to a gene: 6. In germline, CDR1 is SGHVS, CDR2 FNYEAQ. This CDR3 has 15 residues. CDR3 sequence reads: CASSLRDRGADEAFF. The CDR3 DNA sequence: TGTGCCAGCAGCTTACGGGACAGGGGGGCGGATGAAGCTTTCTTT.

The CDR3 DNA follows: TGCAGCGTTGAAGGCGGGTTCGGCGGGGAGCTGTTTTTT. It is translated as CSVEGGFGGELFF. The gene calls are TRBV29-1 and TRBJ2-2; a weak D match, TRBD2 (5 bases). The CDR3 runs 13 residues. Trimming removed 1 base at V and 7 bases at J, with 10 bases between. Germline CDR1 reads SQVTM; CDR2 reads ANQGSEA.